What follows describes a single T cell receptor (beta chain). Trimming removed 3 bases from V and 4 bases from J; junction bases left unmatched: 5. Germline CDR1 is MGHRA and CDR2 is YSYEKL. The CDR3 is made up of 14 amino acids. The sample belongs to a study of blood T cell repertoires in COVID-19. Study overall: The cDNA or gDNA used as material had been derived from T cells, B-cell-depleted T cells, or PBMCs.

The assay was immunoSEQ multiplex PCR, and TCRdb's table has in-frame clones only and misses some. The table shows about 68,000 clones, with approximately 75% occurring only once. V is TRBV4-1 and J is TRBJ1-1; TRBD1 aligns across 7 bases. Sequencing was performed on peripheral blood. This TCR came from a woman aged 60-75 years with acute or convalescent COVID-19. CDR3: CASSHSAGGTEAFF. CDR3 in DNA: TGCGCCAGCAGCCACTCGGCAGGGGGCACTGAAGCTTTCTTT.